This T cell receptor (beta chain) was identified in a study of T cell repertoires in cytomegalovirus infection. Study background: Evidence of both CMV infection and a matching HLA type came from public TCR beta signatures. Whole-study findings and limits: HLA-C-restricted CMV clonotypes gave the most frequent clonotype in two of eight donors.

One entry per CDR3 protein results from TCRdb running MiXCR on the reads. The sample lists about 180,000 distinct CDR3 sequences; 13% to 15% were seen once. Germline V gene sequence: CDR1 MDHEN, CDR2 SYDVKM. J gave up 2 bases and V 8 bases, and 8 bases lay outside the gene matches. The CDR3 length is 14 residues. A note on this clonotype: As yet, its antigen is unknown.

The chain combines TRBV28 with TRBJ2-7; 8 bases are shared with TRBD2. The clonotype comes from a human donor in good health (CMV status not recorded). Some clones in this sample may be carry-over from other donors' samples. The sequenced material came from PBMCs. The CDR3 DNA sequence: TGTGCCAGCCGGGAGGGCAGGGCACCCTACGAGCAGTACTTC. It encodes CASREGRAPYEQYF. The variable domain in full, completed from reference TRBV28 and TRBJ2-7, reads DVKVTQSSRYLVKRTGEKVFLECVQDMDHENMFWYRQDPGLGLRLIYFSYDVKMKEKGDIPEGYSVSREKKERFSLILESASTNQTSMYLCASREGRAPYEQYFGPGTRLTVT.